The TCR beta chain described here comes from a study of blood T cell repertoires in COVID-19. Study summary: Sites across the United States, Italy and Spain contributed samples from acute and convalescent COVID-19. The cDNA or gDNA used as material had been derived from T cells, B-cell-depleted T cells, or PBMCs.

The CDR3 spans 16 residues. The germline CDR1 and CDR2 sequences are KGHDR and SFDVKD. V gave up 4 bases and J gave up 2 bases, with 14 bases separating them. How the authors handled the data: For nucleated cells, counts were estimated from reference gene primer amplification. TCRdb's copy holds only in-frame clones and misses some; the assay was immunoSEQ multiplex PCR. V, J and clone size derive from that table, while D and trimming were established from the DNA sequence. The sample contains some 43,000 clones, around 90% of which appear only once. This TCR derives from a man aged 55-75 years with active COVID-19. The gene calls are TRBV24-1 and TRBJ1-3; D ambiguous. Sample: peripheral blood. CDR3 sequence (DNA): TGTGCCACCAGTGACCCCTCCGGGGAAGCTGGAAACACCATATATTTT. Translation gives CATSDPSGEAGNTIYF.